These 31 T cell receptor beta chains were all obtained from the same sample, sequenced in a study of blood T cell repertoires in COVID-19. The table came from immunoSEQ multiplex PCR; TCRdb's copy has only in-frame clones and leaves some out. This sample has some 82,000 clones, with 65% to 90% found just once. Sequencing input: peripheral blood. All receptors derive from a man at least 80 years old with acute or convalescent COVID-19.

Turning to this clone: An end of the junction differs from the germline gene, which may be a read error. V is TRBV28 and J is TRBJ2-1; D unresolved. Germline CDR1 reads MDHEN; CDR2 reads SYDVKM. CDR3 length equals 12 residues. In DNA form, the CDR3 reads TGTGCCAGCAGTTTAGAGTACAGCCCTCTGGTCTTC. Amino acid sequence: CASSLEYSPLVF.

The rearrangement uses TRBV2 and TRBJ2-7; D is uncertain. Germline V CDR1 and CDR2: SNHLY, FYNNEI. The CDR3 is made up of 14 amino acids. The V and J ends lost 2 bases and 2 bases respectively, with 10 bases between them. The CDR3 DNA sequence: TGTGCCAGCAGTGAATTATACGGTCCCTACGAGCAGTACTTC. This gives the protein CASSELYGPYEQYF.

This chain joins TRBV30 and TRBJ2-2; D might be TRBD2 (5 bases). This CDR3 has 16 amino acids. V lost 0 bases and J 6 bases, leaving 17 bases between the germline ends. The germline V gene has CDR1 GTSNPN and CDR2 SVGIG (reference sequence). The CDR3 DNA reads TGTGCCTGGAGTGTACGGGGAACATACGTTCCCGGGGAGCTGTTTTTT. As protein: CAWSVRGTYVPGELFF.

This clone was detected once. CDR3 sequence: CASSLGLAGSYEQYF. The CDR3 nucleotides are TGCGCCAGCAGCTTGGGACTAGCGGGATCCTACGAGCAGTACTTC. The chain recombines TRBV5-1 with TRBJ2-7; TRBD2 aligns across 11 bases. The CDR3 sequence is 15 residues long. Germline values: CDR1 SGHRS, CDR2 YFSETQ. V was pared by 0 bases and J by 1 base, with 0 bases of the junction left unmatched.

This rearrangement joins TRBV28 to TRBJ1-4, with D maybe TRBD1 (5 bases). Germline V gene lookup returns CDR1 MDHEN and CDR2 SYDVKM. V was trimmed by 2 bases and J by 4 bases, leaving 8 bases between them. This CDR3 is built from 14 residues. The CDR3 bases are TGTGCCAGCAGTTTACCGGGACTTAATGAAAAACTGTTTTTT. It is translated as CASSLPGLNEKLFF.

The chain is built from TRBV11-2 and TRBJ1-5; the D is unclear. Germline assignment: CDR1 SGHAT and CDR2 FQNNGV. This CDR3 comprises 15 residues. Trimming shortened V by 1 base and J by 0 bases, and 7 bases separated the two germline ends. The CDR3 sequence: CASSLGVDSNQPQHF. CDR3 nucleotide sequence: TGTGCCAGCAGCTTAGGCGTCGATAGCAATCAGCCCCAGCATTTT.

V gene TRBV7-8 combines with J gene TRBJ1-5, with D possibly TRBD1 on 5 matching bases. The germline V and J ends were trimmed by 3 bases and 6 bases, with 18 bases remaining between them. Germline loops: CDR1 SGHVS, CDR2 FQNEAQ. The CDR3 covers 16 residues. For the CDR3, the DNA is TGTGCCAGCAGCTTGGGGAACTTGGGGGGTAGTCAGCCCCAGCATTTT. Translated, it gives CASSLGNLGGSQPQHF.

V gene TRBV5-8 combines with J gene TRBJ2-7; a weak D match, TRBD2 (6 bases). The CDR3 runs to 16 residues. From germline, CDR1 is SGHTS and CDR2 YDEGEE. Trimming removed 3 bases at V and 2 bases at J, with 18 bases between. Here the CDR3 reads CASSSLRLVVPYEQYF. As DNA, the CDR3 is TGTGCCAGCAGCTCTTTGAGACTAGTCGTTCCCTACGAGCAGTACTTC.

V usage is TRBV18 and J usage is TRBJ2-2, with 14 bases identical to TRBD2. Per germline, CDR1 KGHSH and CDR2 LQKENI. The V segment lost 2 bases and the J segment 6 bases; nucleotides outside the gene matches: 2. The CDR3 consists of 16 residues. CDR3 sequence (DNA): TGTGCCAGCTCACCAGGGACTAGCGGGAGTGCCGGGGAGCTGTTTTTT. It is translated as CASSPGTSGSAGELFF.

The genes are TRBV27 and TRBJ1-1; no clear D gene. This CDR3 comprises 15 residues. Germline-derived CDR1 and CDR2 are MNHEY and SMNVEV (reference sequence). Trimming cost V 8 bases and J 5 bases, with 21 bases left between them. The chain's CDR3 is CASSVYGEGRTEAFF. The CDR3 region has the DNA TGTGCCAGCTCAGTTTATGGTGAGGGAAGGACTGAAGCTTTCTTT.

The chain uses TRBV9 and TRBJ2-6, with TRBD1 identical over 9 bases. Germline V gene data show CDR1 as SGDLS and CDR2 as YYNGEE. CDR3 length: 18 residues. V was clipped by 4 bases and J by 2 bases; unmatched bases: 10. The CDR3 region is CASSPGGTGWPGANVLTF. Here the CDR3 DNA reads TGTGCCAGCAGCCCTGGGGGGACAGGGTGGCCTGGGGCCAACGTCCTGACTTTC. The variable domain in full, with the rest retrieved from reference TRBV9 and TRBJ2-6, is DSGVTQTPKHLITATGQRVTLRCSPRSGDLSVYWYQQSLDQGLQFLIQYYNGEERAKGNILERFSAQQFPDLHSELNLSSLELGDSALYFCASSPGGTGWPGANVLTFGAGSRLTVL.

This chain uses TRBV19 with TRBJ1-4, with D maybe TRBD1 (6 bases). Between the trimmed V and J ends, which lost 7 bases and 8 bases, there was a span of 17 bases. CDR1 is LNHDA and CDR2 is SQIVND in the germline V gene (reference sequence). The CDR3 runs to 14 residues. For the CDR3, the DNA is TGTGCCAGTACCACACAGGGTACGGGGGAAAAACTGTTTTTT. Its translation is CASTTQGTGEKLFF. Combining the CDR3 with reference TRBV19 and TRBJ1-4 gives the whole variable domain DGGITQSPKYLFRKEGQNVTLSCEQNLNHDAMYWYRQDPGQGLRLIYYSQIVNDFQKGDIAEGYSVSREKKESFPLTVTSAQKNPTAFYLCASTTQGTGEKLFFGSGTQLSVL.

The chain uses TRBV10-3 and TRBJ1-2; D not resolved. The CDR3 is made up of 19 amino acids. The germline V gene encodes CDR1 ENHRY and CDR2 SYGVKD. Between the trimmed V and J ends, which lost 0 bases and 11 bases, there was a span of 31 bases. The CDR3 loop reads CAISESSGWQAQTPGGYTF. DNA of the CDR3: TGTGCCATCAGTGAGTCTTCCGGGTGGCAGGCCCAAACCCCCGGCGGGTACACCTTC.

The rearrangement links TRBV5-5 to TRBJ1-2; no clear D gene. Trimming took 4 bases from V and 2 from J, leaving 18 bases between them. The CDR3 totals 16 residues. Looked up from germline, CDR1 is SGHKS and CDR2 is YYEKEE (reference sequence). Here the CDR3 reads CASSPANRGPNYGYTF. The CDR3 coding sequence is TGTGCCAGCAGCCCGGCCAACCGGGGTCCCAACTATGGCTACACCTTC. The full variable domain, with the rest looked up from reference TRBV5-5 and TRBJ1-2, is DAGVTQSPTHLIKTRGQQVTLRCSPISGHKSVSWYQQVLGQGPQFIFQYYEKEERGRGNFPDRFSARQFPNYSSELNVNALLLGDSALYLCASSPANRGPNYGYTFGSGTRLTVV.

This clone occurred a few times. The CDR3 DNA sequence: TGTGCCACCACTCCCACTAGCGGGAGGAGGAATGAGCAGTTCTTC. This sequence encodes CATTPTSGRRNEQFF. V usage is TRBV28 and J usage is TRBJ2-1; 12 bases fit TRBD2. The CDR3 is made up of 15 amino acids. Germline CDR1 is MDHEN and CDR2 is SYDVKM. With V trimmed by 10 bases and J by 7 bases, 11 bases remained unmatched.

The genes are TRBV5-1 and TRBJ2-2, with D maybe TRBD1 (6 bases). The CDR3 totals 15 residues. Germline loops: CDR1 SGHRS, CDR2 YFSETQ. V shed 0 bases and J shed 7 bases, with 13 bases lying between them. The DNA for the CDR3 is TGCGCCAGCAGCTTGGCCACAGGGAAAGGCGGGGAGCTGTTTTTT. It specifies CASSLATGKGGELFF.

This chain joins TRBV11-2 and TRBJ2-1; no definite D call. This CDR3 is 12 amino acids long. Trimming removed 1 base from V and 8 bases from J, with 6 bases in between. Germline V gene lookup returns CDR1 SGHAT and CDR2 FQNNGV. In DNA form, the CDR3 reads TGTGCCAGCAGCTTAGTAGTCTATGAGCAGTTCTTC. It encodes CASSLVVYEQFF.

The genes are TRBV6-1 and TRBJ2-7; 12 bases agree with TRBD2. CDR1 and CDR2 from the germline V gene are MNHNS and SASEGT. V trimming: 4 bases; J trimming: 2 bases; junction bases outside the gene matches: 6. The CDR3 is made up of 16 amino acids. CDR3 nucleotide sequence: TGTGCCAGCAGTGGTAGGACTAGCGGGGTGACCTACGAGCAGTACTTC. This translates into CASSGRTSGVTYEQYF.

The rearrangement joins TRBV30 to TRBJ1-2; TRBD1 might be the D (6 bases). The CDR3 is made up of 13 amino acids. Trimming pared 2 bases from V and 4 bases from J, leaving 11 bases between. CDR1 and CDR2 (germline): GTSNPN, SVGIG (reference sequence). Written as DNA, the CDR3 is TGTGCCTGGAGTAGGGACACCTCCTATGGCTACACCTTC. Its translation is CAWSRDTSYGYTF.

The V and J genes are TRBV5-6 and TRBJ1-1; the D gene is possibly TRBD1 (5 bases). This CDR3 has 16 residues. Germline assignment: CDR1 SGHDT and CDR2 YYEEEE. Trimming pared 9 bases from V and 5 bases from J, leaving 26 bases between. The CDR3 loop reads CATSNRTPDPETEAFF. CDR3 DNA sequence: TGTGCCACCTCTAACAGGACGCCCGATCCCGAGACTGAAGCTTTCTTT.

This sequence joins TRBV7-9 and TRBJ2-1, with TRBD1 matching over 11 bases. This CDR3 has 14 amino acids. J gave up 9 bases and V 5 bases, and 6 bases lay outside the gene matches. CDR1 and CDR2 from the germline V gene are SEHNR and FQNEAQ (reference sequence). For the CDR3, the DNA is TGTGCCAGCAGCCTTGGACAGGGGGCGGGTGAGCAGTTCTTC. Its protein is CASSLGQGAGEQFF.

The chain employs TRBV5-4 and TRBJ2-5; D not certain. V gave up 3 bases and J gave up 2 bases, with 2 bases separating them. Germline lookup yields CDR1 SGHNT and CDR2 YYREEE (reference sequence). The CDR3 runs 11 residues. CDR3 nucleotides: TGTGCCAGCAGCTCGCAAGAGACCCAGTACTTC. As protein: CASSSQETQYF. Full variable domain (outside the CDR3, taken from reference TRBV5-4 and TRBJ2-5): ETGVTQSPTHLIKTRGQQVTLRCSSQSGHNTVSWYQQALGQGPQFIFQYYREEENGRGNFPPRFSGLQFPNYSSELNVNALELDDSALYLCASSSQETQYFGPGTRLLVL.

The chain has TRBV2 and TRBJ2-2, with D perhaps matching TRBD1 (5 bases). Trimming shortened V by 7 bases and J by 0 bases, and 15 bases separated the two germline ends. Per the germline V gene, CDR1 is SNHLY and CDR2 is FYNNEI. CDR3 size: 16 residues. CDR3 loop: CASNLGAASNTGELFF. CDR3 nucleotide sequence: TGTGCCAGCAATCTTGGGGCAGCATCGAACACCGGGGAGCTGTTTTTT.

The chain links TRBV3-1 (or the pseudogene TRBV3-2) to TRBJ2-7, with D possibly TRBD2 on 6 matching bases. Trimming took 2 bases from V and 0 from J, leaving 8 bases between them. CDR3 length: 14 residues. Germline V gene lookup returns CDR1 LGHDT and CDR2 YNNKEL (reference sequence). CDR3 sequence reads: CASSQWDFSYEQYF. The CDR3 coding sequence is TGTGCCAGCAGCCAATGGGACTTCTCCTACGAGCAGTACTTC.

J is TRBJ2-6 and V is TRBV7-2, with 8 positions matching TRBD1. Trimming at V came to 5 bases and at J to 2 bases, leaving 5 bases not matched to a gene. Germline loops: CDR1 SGHTA, CDR2 FQGNSA. The CDR3 is 16 residues long. CDR3 sequence: CASSPRTGTGANVLTF. CDR3 nucleotides: TGTGCCAGCAGCCCGAGGACAGGGACTGGGGCCAACGTCCTGACTTTC.

The chain has TRBV10-2 and TRBJ1-6; TRBD1 might be the D (6 bases). This CDR3 has 15 amino acids. CDR1 WSHSY and CDR2 SAAADI come from the germline V gene. V shed 0 bases and J shed 10 bases, with 13 bases lying between them. The CDR3 sequence: CASSESYRVKSPLHF. CDR3 in DNA: TGCGCCAGCAGTGAGTCGTACAGGGTCAAATCACCCCTCCACTTT.

In its sample, this clone was seen a few times. The chain combines TRBV27 with TRBJ1-6; 9 nucleotides match TRBD1. The germline gives CDR1 MNHEY, CDR2 SMNVEV (reference sequence). The trim removed 6 bases at V and 12 bases at J, leaving 3 bases unmatched. This CDR3 contains 12 residues. The DNA for the CDR3 is TGTGCCAGCAGGACGGGACAGGGACCCCTCCACTTT. Encoded protein: CASRTGQGPLHF.

V usage is TRBV2 and J usage is TRBJ2-5; 7 positions agree with TRBD2. With 6 bases clipped from V and 0 bases from J, the junction kept 7 bases outside the gene matches. This CDR3 region has 15 residues. Germline loops: CDR1 SNHLY, CDR2 FYNNEI. DNA of the CDR3: TGTGCCAGCAGCGATAGTAGCGGGTACCAAGAGACCCAGTACTTC. Encoded protein: CASSDSSGYQETQYF.

V gene TRBV7-2 combines with J gene TRBJ2-7; D uncertain. The ends were cut back, 1 base at V and 2 bases at J, with 9 bases in the middle. This CDR3 has 14 amino acids. Per the germline V gene, CDR1 is SGHTA and CDR2 is FQGNSA. The DNA for the CDR3 is TGTGCCAGCAGCTTAGAAAGAGGCCCCTACGAGCAGTACTTC. This codes for CASSLERGPYEQYF.

This clone was counted between two and nine times. The chain joins TRBV27 to TRBJ2-7, with no clear D. This CDR3 is 14 amino acids long. Germline V gene lookup returns CDR1 MNHEY and CDR2 SMNVEV (reference sequence). Trimming stripped 3 bases from V and 5 bases from J, with 14 bases between. CDR3 protein: CASSFWAGSHEQYF. Here the CDR3 DNA reads TGTGCCAGCAGTTTCTGGGCAGGCTCTCACGAGCAGTACTTC.

The chain has TRBV11-2 and TRBJ2-2; D gene unclear. The CDR3 loop spans 13 amino acids. Looked up from germline, CDR1 is SGHAT and CDR2 is FQNNGV. V was pared by 3 bases and J by 6 bases, with 8 bases between. CDR3 DNA: TGTGCCAGCAGCTTTCCGGTGGCCGGGGAGCTGTTTTTT. This gives the protein CASSFPVAGELFF.